One sample yielded the 12 T cell receptor beta chains listed below, sequenced in a study of blood T cell repertoires in COVID-19. Repertoires were generated with immunoSEQ multiplex PCR, while TCRdb's copy carries only in-frame clones and drops some. The data contain some 200,000 clones, about 88% of them singletons. The sample taken for sequencing was peripheral blood. All receptors come from a man between 65 and 79 years old with acute or convalescent COVID-19.

This sequence joins TRBV28 and TRBJ2-7; maybe TRBD1 (5 bases). CDR1 MDHEN and CDR2 SYDVKM come from the germline V gene. The V and J ends lost 1 base and 0 bases respectively, with 7 bases between them. The CDR3 runs to 14 residues. The CDR3 spells CASSLSQDSYEQYF. The CDR3 bases are TGTGCCAGCAGTTTATCACAGGACTCCTACGAGCAGTACTTC.

CDR3 in amino acids: CASTANLLGQYGGYTF. DNA of the CDR3: TGTGCCAGTACCGCTAACCTTTTGGGACAGTACGGGGGCTACACCTTC. V usage is TRBV19 and J usage is TRBJ1-2, with 7 positions matching TRBD1. This CDR3 is 16 amino acids long. The ends lost 7 bases at V and 8 bases at J; junction bases unmatched: 19. Germline V gives CDR1 LNHDA, CDR2 SQIVND (reference sequence).

This chain joins TRBV14 and TRBJ2-7; 10 bases align to TRBD2. The CDR3 consists of 16 residues. CDR1 and CDR2 (germline): SGHDN, FVKESK. V lost 4 bases to trimming and J lost 4 bases; unmatched junction nucleotides: 10. CDR3 in amino acids: CASSPRRASGSYEQYF. CDR3 sequence (DNA): TGTGCCAGCAGCCCCCGAAGGGCTAGCGGGAGTTACGAGCAGTACTTC.

This chain uses TRBV19 with TRBJ2-5; no clear D gene. In germline, CDR1 is LNHDA, CDR2 SQIVND (reference sequence). This CDR3 is 14 amino acids long. Trimming removed 6 bases from V and 4 bases from J, with 15 bases in between. CDR3 in amino acids: CASSLLPNLETQYF. CDR3 coding DNA: TGTGCCAGTAGCCTCCTGCCCAACTTAGAGACCCAGTACTTC.

The sample holds one count of this clone. The genes are TRBV6-1 and TRBJ2-2, with 7 bases lining up with TRBD1. V shed 4 bases, J shed 0 bases, and the junction held 5 bases outside the gene matches. The CDR3 runs to 16 residues. Germline V gene lookup returns CDR1 MNHNS and CDR2 SASEGT. In DNA, the CDR3 is TGTGCCAGCAGTGGTCCCGGGACAGCGAACACCGGGGAGCTGTTTTTT. This gives the protein CASSGPGTANTGELFF.

The chain carries TRBV7-2 and TRBJ2-6; D remains unclear. Between the trimmed V and J ends, which lost 1 base and 0 bases, there was a span of 7 bases. CDR3 size: 16 residues. Per the germline V gene, CDR1 is SGHTA and CDR2 is FQGNSA. Here the CDR3 reads CASSLVSSSGANVLTF. The CDR3 coding sequence is TGTGCCAGCAGCTTAGTGTCCAGCTCTGGGGCCAACGTCCTGACTTTC.

This clone was detected a few times. V is TRBV18 and J is TRBJ2-5; D is ambiguous. Trimming cost V 1 base and J 4 bases, with 10 bases left between them. Germline V gene lookup returns CDR1 KGHSH and CDR2 LQKENI. This CDR3 is 14 amino acids long. CDR3 nucleotides: TGTGCCAGCTCACCACAAGCTTATTCAGAGACCCAGTACTTC. Its translation is CASSPQAYSETQYF.

The genes are TRBV6-1 and TRBJ1-6; D unclear. Trimming cost V 3 bases and J 7 bases, with 10 bases left between them. This CDR3 has 14 residues. Germline CDR1 is MNHNS and CDR2 is SASEGT. This CDR3 is CASSEDFPNSPLHF. The CDR3 coding sequence is TGTGCCAGCAGTGAGGACTTTCCGAATTCACCCCTCCACTTT.

This chain uses TRBV7-8 with TRBJ1-1; D remains ambiguous. Germline CDR1 SGHVS, CDR2 FQNEAQ. There are 17 residues in the CDR3. Trimming left V 5 bases short and J 1 base short, with 20 bases between. CDR3 region: CASSHSYRGPKNTEAFF. The CDR3 DNA follows: TGTGCCAGCAGCCACTCCTACCGGGGTCCCAAGAACACTGAAGCTTTCTTT.

J is TRBJ2-7 and V is TRBV5-4; 10 bases match TRBD1. The ends lost 3 bases at V and 2 bases at J; junction bases unmatched: 8. Germline values: CDR1 SGHNT, CDR2 YYREEE (reference sequence). There are 16 residues in the CDR3. Written as DNA, the CDR3 is TGTGCCAGCAGCTCGCCGGGACAGGGGACAACCTACGAGCAGTACTTC. Translating it yields CASSSPGQGTTYEQYF.

The chain employs TRBV30 and TRBJ1-5; D is possibly TRBD1 (5 bases). This CDR3 contains 15 residues. In germline, CDR1 is GTSNPN, CDR2 SVGIG (reference sequence). V was cut by 1 base and J by 2 bases, with 12 bases left in between. The CDR3 DNA follows: TGTGCCTGGAGTGCCGGGGGGGGAGGCAATCAGCCCCAGCATTTT. Its protein is CAWSAGGGGNQPQHF.

In this sample, this clone turned up once. The chain combines TRBV25-1 with TRBJ2-7; D perhaps matches TRBD1 (5 bases). The germline CDR1 and CDR2 sequences are MGHDK and SYGVNS. This CDR3 spans 15 amino acids. V was cut by 5 bases and J by 5 bases, with 19 bases left in between. The CDR3 loop reads CASSSPASGLNEQYF. For the CDR3, the DNA is TGTGCCAGCAGTAGCCCGGCGTCAGGGCTAAACGAGCAGTACTTC.